The 31 T cell receptor beta chains in this list originate from one sample, sequenced in a study of T cells in Graves' hyperthyroidism and ophthalmopathy. TCR beta CDR3 regions were amplified from RNA transcripts. HTBI primers drove first-round RT-PCR of the TCR CDR3. TCRdb reprocessed the multiplex PCR reads with MiXCR, giving one entry per CDR3 protein. The sample consists of a few hundred thousand distinct CDR3 sequences, around 45% of them appearing once. The sample taken for sequencing was peripheral blood or thyroid tissue (not recorded which). Receptors were obtained from a young woman with Graves' hyperthyroidism.

The CDR3 DNA follows: TGTGCCAGCAGCGTAGCGCCGGAACAGGGCTATGGCTACACCTTC. Residues: CASSVAPEQGYGYTF. V usage is TRBV9 and J usage is TRBJ1-2; possible D gene TRBD1, 6 bases. Per germline, CDR1 SGDLS and CDR2 YYNGEE. This CDR3 is 15 amino acids long. The V and J ends lost 0 bases and 4 bases respectively, with 13 bases between them. Using reference TRBV9 and TRBJ1-2 for the parts outside the CDR3, the full variable domain is DSGVTQTPKHLITATGQRVTLRCSPRSGDLSVYWYQQSLDQGLQFLIQYYNGEERAKGNILERFSAQQFPDLHSELNLSSLELGDSALYFCASSVAPEQGYGYTFGSGTRLTVV.

This clonotype was found many times. V gene TRBV27 combines with J gene TRBJ1-2; D remains unclear. The V gene lost 7 bases and the J gene lost 7 bases, with 16 bases spanning the gap. The germline CDR1 and CDR2 sequences are MNHEY and SMNVEV (reference sequence). The CDR3 consists of 13 residues. CDR3 loop: CASTTRGGPGYTF. The CDR3 DNA sequence: TGTGCCAGCACCACACGGGGAGGGCCTGGCTACACCTTC.

This clonotype was observed once. A junction end diverges from the germline sequence, so it may reflect a read error. This chain uses TRBV5-1 with TRBJ2-7; a possible D gene is TRBD2 (6 bases). The CDR3 has 13 residues. Looked up from germline, CDR1 is SGHRS and CDR2 is YFSETQ. The CDR3 DNA reads as TGCGCCAGCAGCTTGTTGACCGGGGGTGAGCGGTACTTC. Its translation is CASSLLTGGERYF.

This clonotype was counted a single time. The chain uses TRBV11-1 and TRBJ2-1; 7 bases are a match to TRBD2. CDR1 and CDR2 from the germline V gene are SGHAT and FQDESV (reference sequence). CDR3 length: 14 residues. J was trimmed by 5 bases and V by 4 bases; bases with no gene match: 5. In nucleotides, the CDR3 is TGTGCCAGCAGCTCTCAGCGGGGAAACAATGAGCAGTTCTTC. Its translation: CASSSQRGNNEQFF.

The count of this clonotype is one. The rearrangement joins TRBV20-1 to TRBJ2-5, with TRBD2 identical over 7 bases. With V trimmed by 3 bases and J by 3 bases, 4 bases remained unmatched. The CDR3 contains 13 residues. In germline, CDR1 is DFQATT, CDR2 SNEGSKA (reference sequence). The CDR3 bases are TGCAGTGCTAGCGGGAGGAGGGAAGAGACCCAGTACTTC. Translating gives CSASGRREETQYF.

This clonotype was detected only a few times. The genes are TRBV7-2 and TRBJ2-3; 13 nucleotides line up with TRBD2. V dropped 5 bases and J dropped 4; count of bases not matched to a gene: 12. The CDR3 covers 18 residues. Germline V gene sequence: CDR1 SGHTA, CDR2 FQGNSA. The CDR3 loop reads CASSHLRTSGSAADTQYF. The DNA for the CDR3 is TGTGCCAGCAGCCACCTAAGGACTAGCGGGAGTGCTGCAGATACGCAGTATTTT. The full variable domain, in which reference TRBV7-2 and TRBJ2-3 provide the parts outside the CDR3, is GAGVSQSPSNKVTEKGKDVELRCDPISGHTALYWYRQSLGQGLEFLIYFQGNSAPDKSGLPSDRFSAERTGGSVSTLTIQRTQQEDSAVYLCASSHLRTSGSAADTQYFGPGTRLTVL.

As to this clonotype: A much larger clone lies a single base off, so this may be a read error. The chain combines TRBV19 with TRBJ1-4; perhaps TRBD1 as D (5 bases). The germline V gene encodes CDR1 LNHDA and CDR2 SQIVND (reference sequence). The V end was cut by 4 bases, the J end by 3 bases, with 15 bases between. This CDR3 comprises 16 residues. The CDR3 region is CASSSVRGLANEKLFF. The CDR3 DNA follows: TGTGCCAGTAGTAGCGTCCGGGGACTTGCTAATGAAAAACTGTTTTTT.

The chain combines TRBV2 with TRBJ1-2, with TRBD1 identical over 9 bases. The V and J ends lost 4 bases and 8 bases, in that order; junction bases with no gene match: 5. The germline V gene encodes CDR1 SNHLY and CDR2 FYNNEI. The CDR3 sequence is 13 residues long. The CDR3 is CASSGRTGDGYTF. Here the CDR3 DNA reads TGTGCCAGCAGTGGACGGACAGGGGACGGCTACACCTTC.

The V gene is TRBV2, the J gene TRBJ1-2, with D possibly TRBD1 on 5 matching bases. V lost 2 bases, J lost 12 bases, and 16 bases lay in between. Looked up from germline, CDR1 is SNHLY and CDR2 is FYNNEI. This CDR3 region has 13 residues. CDR3: CASSERLGVGDTF. DNA for the CDR3: TGTGCCAGCAGTGAAAGGTTAGGGGTTGGAGACACCTTC.

The gene calls are TRBV12-3 or TRBV12-4 and TRBJ2-1, with 10 bases identical to TRBD2. This CDR3 spans 14 amino acids. V was clipped by 4 bases and J by 5 bases; unmatched bases: 2. The CDR3 nucleotides are TGTGCCAGCAGTTGGACTAGCGGTGACAATGAGCAGTTCTTC. Its protein product is CASSWTSGDNEQFF.

The gene calls are TRBV2 and TRBJ2-7; 9 nucleotides match TRBD1. The better agreement between TRBJ2-1 and the DNA end casts doubt on the J call. The germline V gene encodes CDR1 SNHLY and CDR2 FYNNEI. This CDR3 region has 16 residues. The CDR3 DNA follows: TGTGCCAGCAGTGACTATCGGGGACAGGGCTACAATGAGCAGTTCTTC. Protein sequence: CASSDYRGQGYNEQFF.

This clonotype was found many times. The V call is TRBV29-1, the J call TRBJ1-2, with D perhaps matching TRBD1 (5 bases). Between the trimmed V and J ends, which lost 0 bases and 2 bases, there was a span of 7 bases. Germline V gene sequence: CDR1 SQVTM, CDR2 ANQGSEA. The CDR3 extends over 13 amino acids. The CDR3 coding sequence is TGCAGCGTTGAAGATGGGGGAAACTATGGCTACACCTTC. Translating it yields CSVEDGGNYGYTF.

This clonotype was detected many times. V and J are TRBV14 and TRBJ1-1, with D uncertain. The V end was cut by 0 bases, the J end by 2 bases, with 4 bases between. Germline CDR1 is SGHDN and CDR2 is FVKESK. This CDR3 region has 13 residues. The CDR3 nucleotides read TGTGCCAGCAGCCAAGAGGCTAACACTGAAGCTTTCTTT. Protein sequence: CASSQEANTEAFF.

About this clonotype: This may be a read error, as it is one base from a much larger clone. This chain uses TRBV5-6 with TRBJ2-2; 7 nucleotides align to TRBD2. With V trimmed by 1 base and J by 6 bases, 3 bases remained unmatched. The germline V gene has CDR1 SGHDT and CDR2 YYEEEE. This CDR3 contains 14 residues. CDR3 sequence: CASSLWGRAGELFF. CDR3 in DNA: TGTGCCAGCAGCTTGTGGGGGAGGGCCGGGGAGCTGTTTTTT.

CDR3 in DNA: TGTGCCAGCAGCTTGGGGCAGGCCAGGCACACCTTC. This encodes CASSLGQARHTF. The chain links TRBV5-6 to TRBJ1-2; no reliable D call. Germline CDR1 SGHDT, CDR2 YYEEEE. V shed 0 bases and J shed 12 bases, with 12 bases lying between them. The CDR3 loop spans 12 amino acids.

Notes on this clonotype: A much larger clone sits a single nucleotide away, making a read error possible. This chain joins TRBV20-1 and TRBJ1-2; no firm D call. CDR3 length equals 11 residues. Germline V gives CDR1 DFQATT, CDR2 SNEGSKA (reference sequence). Trimming cost V 1 base and J 7 bases, with 7 bases left between them. CDR3 protein: CSARVDLGYTF. CDR3 in DNA: TGCAGTGCTAGAGTCGACCTTGGCTACACCTTC.

The J gene is TRBJ1-5, the V gene TRBV7-2, with 7 bases lining up with TRBD1. Germline V lookup: CDR1 SGHTA, CDR2 FQGNSA. V dropped 5 bases and J dropped 7; count of bases not matched to a gene: 8. CDR3 length: 14 residues. The CDR3 spells CASSRETRGQPQHF. CDR3 sequence (DNA): TGTGCCAGCAGCCGAGAGACCAGGGGGCAGCCCCAGCATTTT.

This clonotype showed up many times. The genes are TRBV5-1 and TRBJ2-7, with D possibly matching TRBD2 (6 bases). The V end lost 0 bases, the J end lost 4 bases, and 11 bases lay between the germline ends. CDR3 length: 14 amino acids. CDR1 and CDR2 from the germline V gene are SGHRS and YFSETQ. The CDR3 bases are TGCGCCAGCAGCTTGGAGGCGGGGACGTACGAGCAGTACTTC. Its translation is CASSLEAGTYEQYF.

This clonotype was counted ten times or more. This chain connects TRBV6-6 to TRBJ1-1, with 7 nucleotides matching TRBD1. Germline V lookup: CDR1 MNHNY, CDR2 SVGAGI (reference sequence). The CDR3 has 15 amino acids. Trimming removed 2 bases from V and 4 bases from J; junction bases left unmatched: 7. CDR3 region: CASSYQQGRVTEAFF. CDR3 DNA sequence: TGTGCCAGCAGTTACCAACAGGGGAGGGTCACTGAAGCTTTCTTT.

This clonotype was seen repeatedly, ten times or more. V usage is TRBV6-5 and J usage is TRBJ1-3; D gene ambiguous. The V and J ends lost 9 bases and 2 bases respectively, with 11 bases between them. Germline V gives CDR1 MNHEY, CDR2 SVGAGI. The CDR3 covers 13 residues. The CDR3: CASRRVPGNTIYF. The CDR3 DNA reads as TGTGCCAGTAGAAGGGTCCCTGGAAACACCATATATTTT.

This clonotype was seen repeatedly, ten times or more. The J gene is TRBJ1-3, the V gene TRBV5-4, with 7 bases lining up with TRBD1. CDR3 length: 15 residues. CDR1 is SGHNT and CDR2 is YYREEE in the germline V gene (reference sequence). The V segment lost 4 bases and the J segment 0 bases; nucleotides outside the gene matches: 4. CDR3 bases: TGTGCCAGCAGCGCACAGGGGTTCTCTGGAAACACCATATATTTT. It specifies CASSAQGFSGNTIYF.

This rearrangement joins TRBV2 to TRBJ2-7, with TRBD2 matching 13 bases. Germline trimming cut 7 bases from V and 6 bases from J; bases unmatched to any gene: 15. CDR1 is SNHLY, CDR2 FYNNEI, per germline. CDR3 length equals 17 residues. DNA for the CDR3: TGTGCCAGCAAAGGACTAGCGGGAGTGGGGCCGACGTTCGAGCAGTACTTC. Protein sequence: CASKGLAGVGPTFEQYF.

This clonotype has ten or more counts. This rearrangement joins TRBV20-1 to TRBJ1-5; D remains unclear. CDR3 length: 16 amino acids. Germline V gene sequence: CDR1 DFQATT, CDR2 SNEGSKA (reference sequence). V lost 0 bases and J 0 bases, leaving 12 bases between the germline ends. The CDR3 coding sequence is TGCAGTGCTAGAGAAGATGAGATTTATAGCAATCAGCCCCAGCATTTT. Its protein is CSAREDEIYSNQPQHF.

This clonotype was seen many times. The chain is built from TRBV7-2 and TRBJ1-2; TRBD1 matches at 9 bases. Germline V gene data show CDR1 as SGHTA and CDR2 as FQGNSA. The length of the CDR3 is 14 residues. Losses at the gene ends were 6 bases for V and 5 bases for J; bases not matched to a gene: 7. The DNA for the CDR3 is TGTGCCAGCAGTCTTCGGACAGGGGATTATGGCTACACCTTC. It yields the protein CASSLRTGDYGYTF.

The chain uses TRBV7-2 and TRBJ2-5; maybe TRBD1 (5 bases). In germline, CDR1 is SGHTA, CDR2 FQGNSA. The CDR3 runs to 18 residues. V lost 0 bases, J lost 5 bases, and 22 bases lay in between. The CDR3 here is CASSLAQVVGLYNETQYF. Here the CDR3 DNA reads TGTGCCAGCAGCTTAGCTCAAGTAGTGGGGCTTTACAATGAGACCCAGTACTTC.

This clonotype was counted ten times or more. This sequence joins TRBV10-2 and TRBJ2-7; D ambiguous. Between the trimmed V and J ends, which lost 3 bases and 0 bases, there was a span of 9 bases. This CDR3 region has 14 residues. Germline V gives CDR1 WSHSY, CDR2 SAAADI. CDR3 sequence reads: CASSDGYSSYEQYF. In nucleotides, the CDR3 is TGCGCCAGCAGTGACGGATACAGCTCCTACGAGCAGTACTTC.

This chain links TRBV27 with TRBJ1-5; D unclear. CDR3 length: 16 amino acids. V lost 4 bases to trimming and J lost 2 bases, with 15 bases between them. CDR1 is MNHEY and CDR2 is SMNVEV in the germline V gene (reference sequence). CDR3 sequence (DNA): TGTGCCAGCAGTTCATTCCTGGGTCTAGGCAATCAGCCCCAGCATTTT. It codes for CASSSFLGLGNQPQHF.

The rearrangement joins TRBV30 to TRBJ1-1; D remains ambiguous. CDR1 is GTSNPN and CDR2 is SVGIG in the germline V gene (reference sequence). The CDR3 covers 16 residues. V was pared by 1 base and J by 3 bases, with 18 bases between. The CDR3 loop is CAWSARPGSIDTEAFF. The CDR3 DNA follows: TGTGCCTGGAGTGCGCGCCCAGGAAGTATAGACACTGAAGCTTTCTTT.

This clonotype was found many times. V gene TRBV5-6 combines with J gene TRBJ2-7, with 7 positions matching TRBD2. This CDR3 spans 16 amino acids. Germline lookup yields CDR1 SGHDT and CDR2 YYEEEE. Trimming took 0 bases from V and 2 from J; bases not matched to a gene: 8. CDR3 residues: CASSLAKGTTPYEQYF. The CDR3, as DNA: TGTGCCAGCAGCTTGGCCAAGGGGACTACACCCTACGAGCAGTACTTC.

The chain has TRBV7-2 and TRBJ2-3, with D possibly matching TRBD1 (5 bases). Per the germline V gene, CDR1 is SGHTA and CDR2 is FQGNSA. The V and J ends lost 11 bases and 2 bases respectively, with 20 bases between them. The CDR3 consists of 15 residues. CDR3 amino acids: CALEPNRGNTDTQYF. CDR3 nucleotides: TGTGCCCTAGAACCGAATAGGGGTAACACAGATACGCAGTATTTT.

This chain connects TRBV2 to TRBJ2-1; 7 bases match TRBD2. The germline V gene encodes CDR1 SNHLY and CDR2 FYNNEI. V trimming: 5 bases; J trimming: 6 bases; junction bases outside the gene matches: 10. CDR3 length: 15 amino acids. CDR3 in amino acids: CASSLGVAGINEQFF. The CDR3 DNA reads TGTGCCAGCAGTCTTGGGGTAGCGGGTATCAATGAGCAGTTCTTC. The variable domain in full, completed from reference TRBV2 and TRBJ2-1, reads EPEVTQTPSHQVTQMGQEVILRCVPISNHLYFYWYRQILGQKVEFLVSFYNNEISEKSEIFDDQFSVERPDGSNFTLKIRSTKLEDSAMYFCASSLGVAGINEQFFGPGTRLTVL.